Sequencing of this T cell receptor (beta chain) was carried out in a study of beta chain features in type 1 diabetes. This clone was counted a few times. The authors reverse transcribed all of the isolated RNA, so sequencing captured expressed TCRB transcripts. Assay: immunoSEQ multiplex PCR; the TCRdb copy retains only in-frame clones and omits some. This sample has 150,000 or so clones; about a tenth occur once, and the top ten carry 0.6% to 0.8%. This CDR3 spans 14 amino acids. Looked up from germline, CDR1 is SGHTA and CDR2 is FQGTGA. V shed 4 bases, J shed 6 bases, and the junction held 6 bases outside the gene matches.

The TCR was taken from a man between 18 and 35 years old in good health. The material sequenced was central memory CD4+ T cells from blood. The chain has TRBV7-3 and TRBJ2-1; 7 bases fit TRBD1. CDR3 protein: CASSWQGEGNEQFF. In DNA, the CDR3 is TGTGCCAGCAGCTGGCAGGGGGAAGGCAATGAGCAGTTCTTC.